The sequence of this T cell receptor (beta chain) was determined in a study of blood T cell repertoires in COVID-19. Study as a whole: The samples span acute and convalescent COVID-19 from the United States, Italy and Spain. The cDNA or gDNA used as material had been derived from T cells, B-cell-depleted T cells, or PBMCs.

With 2 bases removed from V and 4 bases from J, the gap between germline ends came to 12 bases. The germline CDR1 and CDR2 sequences are SNHLY and FYNNEI. This CDR3 spans 15 amino acids. This clone was seen just once. Study processing details: By means of reference gene primer amplification, nucleated cell counts were estimated. Sequencing was performed with immunoSEQ multiplex PCR; in TCRdb, only in-frame clones are kept and a portion is missing. That table furnishes V, J and clone size, whereas the DNA furnished D and trimming. The data show fewer than 250,000 clones, with approximately 80% seen just once and around 9.3% held by the top ten.

This TCR came from an elderly woman with acute or convalescent COVID-19. The chain joins TRBV2 to TRBJ1-5; D perhaps matches TRBD1 (6 bases). What was sequenced was peripheral blood. CDR3 DNA: TGTGCCAGCAGTGAACAGGGGCGAGTTAATCAGCCCCAGCATTTT. This codes for CASSEQGRVNQPQHF.